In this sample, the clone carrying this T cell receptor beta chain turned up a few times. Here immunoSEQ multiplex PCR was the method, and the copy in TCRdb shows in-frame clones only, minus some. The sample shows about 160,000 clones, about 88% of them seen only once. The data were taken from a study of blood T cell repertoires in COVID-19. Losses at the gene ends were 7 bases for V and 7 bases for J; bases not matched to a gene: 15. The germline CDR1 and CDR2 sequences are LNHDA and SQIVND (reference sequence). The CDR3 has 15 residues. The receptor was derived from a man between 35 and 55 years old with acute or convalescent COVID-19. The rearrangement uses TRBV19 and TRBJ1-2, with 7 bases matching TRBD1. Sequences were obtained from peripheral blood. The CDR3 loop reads CASTPGQTSLVGYTF. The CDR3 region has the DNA TGTGCCAGTACCCCGGGACAGACTTCTTTGGTTGGCTACACCTTC.